This is a list of T cell receptor beta chains from one sample in a study of blood T cell repertoires in COVID-19. TCRdb's copy holds only in-frame clones and misses some; the assay was immunoSEQ multiplex PCR. The sample lists roughly 4,900 clones, 73% occurring once. The sequencing sample was made of peripheral blood. All receptors come from a human donor in a cohort sampled during active COVID-19. CDR3s include the opening cysteine and the closing phenylalanine or tryptophan. Each record gives: D gene, clone size, V gene, J gene, CDR3 DNA, CDR3 protein. A D gene is named only where the DNA matches it firmly. Clone size is not always given. Where it is, it says once, few, many or a class for expanded clones.

D gene: NA; clone size: few; V gene: TRBV6-5; J gene: TRBJ1-5; CDR3 DNA: TGTGCCAGCAGTAGAACAGGGACCCAGCCCCAGCATTTT; CDR3 protein: CASSRTGTQPQHF
D gene: NA; clone size: NA; V gene: TRBV6-5; J gene: TRBJ2-7; CDR3 DNA: TGTGCCAGCAGTTATGGTAGCCTCTCCTACGAGCAGTACTTC; CDR3 protein: CASSYGSLSYEQYF
D gene: NA; clone size: NA; V gene: TRBV4-3; J gene: TRBJ2-2; CDR3 DNA: TGCGCCAGCAGCCAAGGTTCGGGAAGGGGCGCGGGAAGATTGGAGCTGTTTTTT; CDR3 protein: CASSQGSGRGAGRLELFF
D gene: TRBD2; clone size: NA; V gene: TRBV10-1; J gene: TRBJ2-7; CDR3 DNA: TGCGCCCATCCGCGGGGGGGAAACGAGCAGTACTTC; CDR3 protein: CAHPRGGNEQYF
D gene: NA; clone size: NA; V gene: TRBV29-1; J gene: TRBJ1-4; CDR3 DNA: TGCAGCGTTGCTAGGTCGGCAACTAATGAAAAACTGTTTTTT; CDR3 protein: CSVARSATNEKLFF
D gene: NA; clone size: NA; V gene: TRBV4-2; J gene: TRBJ2-7; CDR3 DNA: TGTGCCAGCAGCCAAAGGAAGCCGACTGAAGCCTACGAGCAGTACTTC; CDR3 protein: CASSQRKPTEAYEQYF
D gene: NA; clone size: NA; V gene: TRBV5-1; J gene: TRBJ2-6; CDR3 DNA: TGCGCCAGCAGCCTGACAGGTCAGGGCTCTGGGGCCAACGTCCTGACTTTC; CDR3 protein: CASSLTGQGSGANVLTF
D gene: NA; clone size: few; V gene: TRBV29-1; J gene: TRBJ2-7; CDR3 DNA: TGCAGCGTTGACACTTCCTACGAGCAGTACTTC; CDR3 protein: CSVDTSYEQYF
D gene: TRBD2; clone size: NA; V gene: TRBV7-9; J gene: TRBJ2-7; CDR3 DNA: TGTGCCAGCAGCCCCCGACTAGCGCGAGTCGACGAGCAGTACTTC; CDR3 protein: CASSPRLARVDEQYF
D gene: TRBD2; clone size: NA; V gene: TRBV6-2/TRBV6-3; J gene: TRBJ2-5; CDR3 DNA: TGTGCCAGCAGTTACGGACTAGCGGGGGGGCAAGAGACCCAGTACTTC; CDR3 protein: CASSYGLAGGQETQYF
D gene: TRBD1; clone size: NA; V gene: TRBV3-1/TRBV3-2; J gene: TRBJ1-6; CDR3 DNA: TGTGCCAGCAGCCAGGCACAGGGGCGAGCACCCCTCCACTTT; CDR3 protein: CASSQAQGRAPLHF
D gene: NA; clone size: NA; V gene: TRBV19; J gene: TRBJ2-6; CDR3 DNA: TGTGCCAGTAGCCCCACCATGGGCTTTTCTGGGGCCAACGTCCTGACTTTC; CDR3 protein: CASSPTMGFSGANVLTF
D gene: NA; clone size: few; V gene: TRBV9; J gene: TRBJ2-5; CDR3 DNA: TGTGCCAGCAGCGTAGCTTCGGGAAGACAAGAGACCCAGTACTTC; CDR3 protein: CASSVASGRQETQYF
D gene: NA; clone size: NA; V gene: TRBV6-5; J gene: TRBJ2-3; CDR3 DNA: TGTGCCAGCAACAGGGTTCCGGCAGATACGCAGTATTTT; CDR3 protein: CASNRVPADTQYF
D gene: NA; clone size: few; V gene: TRBV7-9; J gene: TRBJ1-6; CDR3 DNA: TGTGCCAGCGGAGCCAATTCACCCCTCCACTTT; CDR3 protein: CASGANSPLHF
D gene: TRBD1; clone size: once; V gene: TRBV18; J gene: TRBJ1-5; CDR3 DNA: TGTGCCAGCTCACCCAGGGCCGCCCAGTACGGGACAGGGGATCAGCCCCAGCATTTT; CDR3 protein: CASSPRAAQYGTGDQPQHF
D gene: NA; clone size: NA; V gene: TRBV6-5; J gene: TRBJ2-7; CDR3 DNA: TGTGCCAGCAGTTACTCGCTAGCGATCGACGAGCAGTACTTC; CDR3 protein: CASSYSLAIDEQYF
D gene: TRBD2; clone size: NA; V gene: TRBV9; J gene: TRBJ2-7; CDR3 DNA: TGTGCCAGCAGCGTAGGTCCAGGAGCGGGGGGACCCTACGAGCAGTACTTC; CDR3 protein: CASSVGPGAGGPYEQYF
D gene: NA; clone size: NA; V gene: TRBV5-3; J gene: TRBJ2-5; CDR3 DNA: TGTTCTCCTATACCTCCCCAAGAGACCCAGTACTTC; CDR3 protein: CSPIPPQETQYF
D gene: TRBD2; clone size: once; V gene: TRBV5-6; J gene: TRBJ2-7; CDR3 DNA: TGTGCCAGCAGCTTACCCGGGACTACCTACGAGCAGTACTTC; CDR3 protein: CASSLPGTTYEQYF
D gene: TRBD1; clone size: NA; V gene: TRBV27; J gene: TRBJ1-4; CDR3 DNA: TGTGCCAGCAGTTTATGGCAGGGGGGTGAAAAACTGTTTTTT; CDR3 protein: CASSLWQGGEKLFF
D gene: TRBD2; clone size: NA; V gene: TRBV4-2; J gene: TRBJ2-7; CDR3 DNA: TGTGCCAGCAGCCCCTCGGGAGGAGGCTACGAGCAGTACTTC; CDR3 protein: CASSPSGGGYEQYF
D gene: NA; clone size: NA; V gene: TRBV7-2; J gene: TRBJ2-5; CDR3 DNA: TGTGCCAGCAAGAAGGGGGGGTCCCAAGAGACCCAGTACTTC; CDR3 protein: CASKKGGSQETQYF
D gene: NA; clone size: NA; V gene: TRBV5-1; J gene: TRBJ1-2; CDR3 DNA: TGCGCCACCACGGGGGAGGCCTTCCGGTATGGCTACACCTTC; CDR3 protein: CATTGEAFRYGYTF
D gene: TRBD1; clone size: NA; V gene: TRBV5-6; J gene: TRBJ2-3; CDR3 DNA: TGTGCCAGCAGCTTAGGACAGGCGACAGATACGCAGTATTTT; CDR3 protein: CASSLGQATDTQYF
D gene: TRBD1; clone size: NA; V gene: TRBV6-4; J gene: TRBJ2-2; CDR3 DNA: TGTGCCAGCAGTGACGGACAGGGGATCGGGGAGCTGTTTTTT; CDR3 protein: CASSDGQGIGELFF
D gene: NA; clone size: medium-sized; V gene: TRBV7-6; J gene: TRBJ2-7; CDR3 DNA: TGTGCCAGCAGCTTTGGGACTGGTACCTACGAGCAGTACTTC; CDR3 protein: CASSFGTGTYEQYF
D gene: NA; clone size: NA; V gene: TRBV29-1; J gene: TRBJ2-1; CDR3 DNA: TGCAGCGCGGCAGAGGGCGTGCGGGATGAGCAGTTCTTC; CDR3 protein: CSAAEGVRDEQFF
D gene: TRBD1; clone size: NA; V gene: TRBV7-8; J gene: TRBJ1-2; CDR3 DNA: TGTGCCAGCAGCATGACAGGGTTAGAGCCGCTCTTC; CDR3 protein: CASSMTGLEPLF
D gene: TRBD2; clone size: medium-sized; V gene: TRBV28; J gene: TRBJ2-7; CDR3 DNA: TGTGCCAGCAGTCACGGACTAGACGAGCAGTACTTC; CDR3 protein: CASSHGLDEQYF
D gene: TRBD1; clone size: NA; V gene: TRBV29-1; J gene: TRBJ2-6; CDR3 DNA: TGCAGCGTTGAAGAAATACTACAGGGGGCGCGAGGGGCCAACGTCCTGACTTTC; CDR3 protein: CSVEEILQGARGANVLTF
D gene: NA; clone size: NA; V gene: TRBV7-2; J gene: TRBJ2-2; CDR3 DNA: TGTGCCAGCGGAGAGGTCGGGTCGAACACCGGGGAGCTGTTTTTT; CDR3 protein: CASGEVGSNTGELFF
D gene: NA; clone size: NA; V gene: TRBV15; J gene: TRBJ1-5; CDR3 DNA: TGTGCCACCAGTTCCCGACAGATCAATCAGCCCCAGCATTTT; CDR3 protein: CATSSRQINQPQHF
D gene: TRBD1; clone size: NA; V gene: TRBV19; J gene: TRBJ1-6; CDR3 DNA: TGTGCCAGTAGGAGGACAGGGCGGAATTCACCCCTCCACTTT; CDR3 protein: CASRRTGRNSPLHF
D gene: TRBD2; clone size: NA; V gene: TRBV3-1/TRBV3-2; J gene: TRBJ2-7; CDR3 DNA: TGTGCCAGCAGCCAGGGACTAGCGGTCGAGCAGTACTTC; CDR3 protein: CASSQGLAVEQYF
D gene: TRBD2; clone size: once; V gene: TRBV6-2/TRBV6-3; J gene: TRBJ2-3; CDR3 DNA: TGTGCCAGCAGTTACTCGCTGGCGGGGGGTTCGGATACGCAGTATTTT; CDR3 protein: CASSYSLAGGSDTQYF
D gene: NA; clone size: NA; V gene: TRBV12-3/TRBV12-4; J gene: TRBJ1-2; CDR3 DNA: TGTGCCAGCAGTTCCCGTACGGACACCTTC; CDR3 protein: CASSSRTDTF
D gene: TRBD2; clone size: NA; V gene: TRBV6-2/TRBV6-3; J gene: TRBJ2-7; CDR3 DNA: TGTGCCAGCAGTGACACGGGGGGGTCCTACGAGCAGTACTTC; CDR3 protein: CASSDTGGSYEQYF
D gene: NA; clone size: few; V gene: TRBV7-9; J gene: TRBJ2-1; CDR3 DNA: TGTGCCAGCAGCTTAACAGGGAATGAGCAGTTCTTC; CDR3 protein: CASSLTGNEQFF
D gene: TRBD2; clone size: NA; V gene: TRBV11-3; J gene: TRBJ2-1; CDR3 DNA: TGTGCCAGCAGCTTTGGCGGGGGGGCAGGCAATGAGCAGTTCTTC; CDR3 protein: CASSFGGGAGNEQFF
D gene: NA; clone size: NA; V gene: TRBV11-2; J gene: TRBJ2-5; CDR3 DNA: TGTGCCAGCAGGACTACAGAGACCCAGTACTTC; CDR3 protein: CASRTTETQYF
D gene: NA; clone size: NA; V gene: TRBV5-1; J gene: TRBJ2-6; CDR3 DNA: TGCGCCAGCAGCATCCAGGGCTCCGGGGCCAACGTCCTGACTTTC; CDR3 protein: CASSIQGSGANVLTF
D gene: NA; clone size: few; V gene: TRBV18; J gene: TRBJ1-4; CDR3 DNA: TGTGCCAGCTCACCACAGCAGGGCGAAAAACTGTTTTTT; CDR3 protein: CASSPQQGEKLFF
D gene: NA; clone size: NA; V gene: TRBV9; J gene: TRBJ2-6; CDR3 DNA: TGTGCCAGCAGCGTAGGACGGTTCGGATTCTGGGGCAGCCGCTCTGGGGCCAACGTCCTGACTTTC; CDR3 protein: CASSVGRFGFWGSRSGANVLTF
D gene: NA; clone size: NA; V gene: TRBV11-3; J gene: TRBJ2-5; CDR3 DNA: TGTGCCAGCAGCTTAGAGGGAGACGGAATCCAAGAGACCCAGTACTTC; CDR3 protein: CASSLEGDGIQETQYF
D gene: TRBD2; clone size: NA; V gene: TRBV4-2; J gene: TRBJ2-1; CDR3 DNA: TGTGCCAGCAGCCAACAACTAGCGGGGGGGTCCAATGAGCAGTTCTTC; CDR3 protein: CASSQQLAGGSNEQFF
D gene: NA; clone size: NA; V gene: TRBV4-3; J gene: TRBJ2-1; CDR3 DNA: TGCGCCAGCAGCCAAGGCCCCCCGGGAGATGAGCAGTTCTTC; CDR3 protein: CASSQGPPGDEQFF
D gene: TRBD1; clone size: NA; V gene: TRBV3-1/TRBV3-2; J gene: TRBJ2-7; CDR3 DNA: TGTGCCAGCAGCCGAGCACCGGGACAGCTGTATGAGCAGTACTTC; CDR3 protein: CASSRAPGQLYEQYF
D gene: NA; clone size: NA; V gene: TRBV7-2; J gene: TRBJ2-1; CDR3 DNA: TGTGCCAGCAGCTTACGAGGGTACAATGAGCAGTTCTTC; CDR3 protein: CASSLRGYNEQFF
D gene: NA; clone size: NA; V gene: TRBV7-2; J gene: TRBJ1-1; CDR3 DNA: TGTGCCAGCAGCGAGGATAGAAATTTGAACACTGAAGCTTTCTTT; CDR3 protein: CASSEDRNLNTEAFF
D gene: NA; clone size: NA; V gene: TRBV29-1; J gene: TRBJ2-1; CDR3 DNA: TGCAGCGTTGAAGGTTGGCAGCCAGCGGAAAATGAGCAGTTCTTC; CDR3 protein: CSVEGWQPAENEQFF
D gene: NA; clone size: NA; V gene: TRBV29-1; J gene: TRBJ1-1; CDR3 DNA: TGCAGCGTTGAATACCGGGGAGTAGGGACTGAAGCTTTCTTT; CDR3 protein: CSVEYRGVGTEAFF